One sample yielded the 15 T cell receptor beta chains listed below, sequenced in a study of blood T cell repertoires in COVID-19. Only in-frame clones appear in the TCRdb table, and some are missing; sequencing was by immunoSEQ multiplex PCR. This table holds about 270,000 clones, less than 90% found once. Input material: PBMCs or T cells enriched from blood (not recorded which). Receptor source: a woman aged 50 to 65 who had recovered from COVID-19.

This rearrangement joins TRBV5-6 to TRBJ2-3, with 7 nucleotides matching TRBD2. CDR1 is SGHDT and CDR2 is YYEEEE in the germline V gene. The CDR3 has 15 residues. The J segment lost 4 bases and the V segment lost 0 bases, leaving 5 bases of the junction unmatched. The CDR3 DNA sequence: TGTGCCAGCAGCTTGGGCGGGAGTTTGGCAGATACGCAGTATTTT. Its translation is CASSLGGSLADTQYF.

This chain uses TRBV14 with TRBJ1-2, with a possible D match to TRBD1 (5 bases). Per the germline V gene, CDR1 is SGHDN and CDR2 is FVKESK. The V end was cut by 0 bases, the J end by 3 bases, with 23 bases between. This CDR3 has 19 residues. CDR3 sequence reads: CASSQDPEGRGGMDYGYTF. The CDR3 nucleotides read TGTGCCAGCAGCCAAGATCCGGAGGGGCGAGGAGGTATGGACTATGGCTACACCTTC.

The chain employs TRBV24-1 and TRBJ2-2; 9 nucleotides line up with TRBD2. CDR1 is KGHDR and CDR2 is SFDVKD in the germline V gene. The V and J ends lost 4 bases and 6 bases, in that order; junction bases with no gene match: 8. CDR3 length equals 16 residues. CDR3 loop: CATSDPIAGAPGELFF. CDR3 nucleotides: TGTGCCACCAGTGACCCTATAGCGGGAGCTCCCGGGGAGCTGTTTTTT.

V and J are TRBV5-4 and TRBJ1-1; 8 bases map to TRBD1. Germline trimming cut 2 bases from V and 2 bases from J; bases unmatched to any gene: 8. Germline CDR1 and CDR2: SGHNT and YYREEE (reference sequence). The CDR3 length is 16 residues. The CDR3 DNA reads TGTGCCAGCAGCTTTACCAACAGGGGGTCAAACACTGAAGCTTTCTTT. Translated, it gives CASSFTNRGSNTEAFF.

The CDR3 is CASSFGQVAYEQYF. CDR3 nucleotide sequence: TGTGCCAGCAGTTTCGGACAGGTGGCCTACGAGCAGTACTTC. The genes are TRBV28 and TRBJ2-7, with 7 bases aligning to TRBD1. After removal of 3 bases from V and 2 bases from J, the junction contained 4 bases not matched to a gene. Germline lookup yields CDR1 MDHEN and CDR2 SYDVKM. This CDR3 has 14 amino acids.

The sample holds one count of this clone. The chain combines TRBV29-1 with TRBJ2-1; D unclear. V dropped 6 bases and J dropped 4 bases, with 13 bases sitting between them. This CDR3 contains 13 residues. From germline, CDR1 is SQVTM and CDR2 ANQGSEA. CDR3 nucleotides: TGCAGCGTCCACCGACTGCTTTACAATGAGCAGTTCTTC. Its protein product is CSVHRLLYNEQFF.

This chain connects TRBV29-1 to TRBJ2-7; TRBD2 agrees at 12 bases. The CDR3 covers 15 residues. V shed 3 bases and J 2 bases; nucleotides not matched to a gene: 5. The germline CDR1 and CDR2 sequences are SQVTM and ANQGSEA. DNA of the CDR3: TGCAGCGTTGAGGGACTAGCGGGTTCAACCTACGAGCAGTACTTC. Amino acid sequence: CSVEGLAGSTYEQYF.

This sequence joins TRBV3-1 (or the pseudogene TRBV3-2) and TRBJ2-7, with 12 bases that match TRBD2. The CDR3 runs 14 residues. Germline CDR1 and CDR2: LGHDT and YNNKEL (reference sequence). With V trimmed by 4 bases and J by 2 bases, 0 bases remained unmatched. DNA for the CDR3: TGTGCCAGCAGCCGACTAGCGGGAGCCTACGAGCAGTACTTC. Translation: CASSRLAGAYEQYF.

This clone showed up just once. J is TRBJ2-5 and V is TRBV9, with 11 bases identical to TRBD2. The germline V gene encodes CDR1 SGDLS and CDR2 YYNGEE. The CDR3 consists of 17 residues. The V segment lost 0 bases and the J segment 1 base; nucleotides outside the gene matches: 5. CDR3 DNA sequence: TGTGCCAGCAGCGTAGGACTAGCGGGGATATCCCAAGAGACCCAGTACTTC. It is translated as CASSVGLAGISQETQYF.

This chain links TRBV6-4 with TRBJ2-1; 7 bases agree with TRBD1. J was trimmed by 4 bases and V by 5 bases; bases with no gene match: 8. Germline CDR1 is MRHNA and CDR2 is SNTAGT. The CDR3 extends over 15 amino acids. This CDR3 is CASSRTGESYNEQFF. For the CDR3, the DNA is TGTGCCAGCAGTCGAACAGGGGAGTCATACAATGAGCAGTTCTTC.

V usage is TRBV28 and J usage is TRBJ2-7, with 7 bases lining up with TRBD1. CDR1 is MDHEN and CDR2 is SYDVKM in the germline V gene. This CDR3 is 12 amino acids long. V was pared by 4 bases and J by 6 bases, with 3 bases of the junction left unmatched. In nucleotides, the CDR3 is TGTGCCAGCAGTTCCGGGACAGTCGAGCAGTACTTC. The encoded protein is CASSSGTVEQYF.

This clone was seen just once. J is TRBJ1-6 and V is TRBV27; D is undetermined. Germline loops: CDR1 MNHEY, CDR2 SMNVEV (reference sequence). Trimming cost V 7 bases and J 0 bases, with 10 bases left between them. The length of the CDR3 is 15 residues. DNA for the CDR3: TGTGCCAGCAAGACATCGAGCTCCTATAATTCACCCCTCCACTTT. Its protein is CASKTSSSYNSPLHF.

The gene calls are TRBV30 and TRBJ1-2; weak D call: TRBD1 (5 bases). Germline V gene lookup returns CDR1 GTSNPN and CDR2 SVGIG (reference sequence). Trimming removed 0 bases at V and 1 base at J, with 12 bases between. This CDR3 has 15 amino acids. The DNA of the CDR3 is TGTGCCTGGAGTGTACAGGACGGACGTAACTATGGCTACACCTTC. Translating gives CAWSVQDGRNYGYTF.

This sequence joins TRBV11-2 and TRBJ1-5, with D unclear. V shed 5 bases and J shed 3 bases, with 5 bases lying between them. The germline CDR1 and CDR2 sequences are SGHAT and FQNNGV. There are 12 residues in the CDR3. The CDR3 DNA follows: TGTGCCAGCAGCGGCAACAATCAGCCCCAGCATTTT. As protein: CASSGNNQPQHF.

The CDR3 here is CASSLVGAISGKLFF. The CDR3 coding sequence is TGCGCCAGCAGCTTGGTGGGGGCGATTTCTGGAAAACTGTTTTTT. The rearrangement links TRBV5-1 to TRBJ1-4, with D tentatively TRBD1 (6 bases). V dropped 0 bases and J dropped 10 bases, with 16 bases sitting between them. CDR3 length: 15 amino acids. The germline CDR1 and CDR2 sequences are SGHRS and YFSETQ.